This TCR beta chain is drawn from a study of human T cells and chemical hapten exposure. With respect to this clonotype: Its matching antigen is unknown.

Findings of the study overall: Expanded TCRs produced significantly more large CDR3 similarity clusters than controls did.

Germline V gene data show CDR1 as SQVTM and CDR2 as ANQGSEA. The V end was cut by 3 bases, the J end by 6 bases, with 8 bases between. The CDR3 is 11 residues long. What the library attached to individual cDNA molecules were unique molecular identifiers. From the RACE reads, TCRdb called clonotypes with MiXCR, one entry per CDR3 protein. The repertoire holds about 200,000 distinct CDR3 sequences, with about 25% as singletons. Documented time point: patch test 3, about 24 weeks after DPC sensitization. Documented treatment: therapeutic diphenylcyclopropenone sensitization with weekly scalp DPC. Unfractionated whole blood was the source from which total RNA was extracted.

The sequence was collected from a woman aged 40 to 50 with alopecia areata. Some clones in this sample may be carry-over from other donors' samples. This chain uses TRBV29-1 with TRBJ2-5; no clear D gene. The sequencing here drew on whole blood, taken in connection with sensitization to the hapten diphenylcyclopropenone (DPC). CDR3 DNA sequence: TGCAGCGTTGAGCCGCTGAAGACCCAGTACTTC. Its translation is CSVEPLKTQYF.